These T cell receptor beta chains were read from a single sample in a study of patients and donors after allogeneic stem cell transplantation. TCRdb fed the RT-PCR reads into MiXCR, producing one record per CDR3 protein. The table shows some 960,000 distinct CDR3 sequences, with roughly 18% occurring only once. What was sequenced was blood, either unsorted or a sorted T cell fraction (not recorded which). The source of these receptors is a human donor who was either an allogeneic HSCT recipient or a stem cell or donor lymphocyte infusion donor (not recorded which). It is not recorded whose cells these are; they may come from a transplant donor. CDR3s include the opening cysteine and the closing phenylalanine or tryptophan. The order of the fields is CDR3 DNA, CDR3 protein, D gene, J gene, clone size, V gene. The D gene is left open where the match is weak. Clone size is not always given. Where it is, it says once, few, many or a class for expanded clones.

CDR3 DNA: TGTGCCAGCAGGGGCGACTACTACCCTAATGAAAAACTGTTTTTT; CDR3 protein: CASRGDYYPNEKLFF; D gene: NA; J gene: TRBJ1-4; clone size: NA; V gene: TRBV12-3/TRBV12-4
CDR3 DNA: TGTGCCAGCAGTGAAATGAGCGGGGGGCCACCCTACGAGCAGTACTTC; CDR3 protein: CASSEMSGGPPYEQYF; D gene: TRBD2; J gene: TRBJ2-7; clone size: NA; V gene: TRBV6-1
CDR3 DNA: TGTGCCAGCAGCGCGGGGGGGATAGCCAAAAACATTCAGTACTTC; CDR3 protein: CASSAGGIAKNIQYF; D gene: TRBD2; J gene: TRBJ2-4; clone size: NA; V gene: TRBV9
CDR3 DNA: TGCAGTGCTATTGGGAGCGGGGCCTACAATGAGCAGTTCTTC; CDR3 protein: CSAIGSGAYNEQFF; D gene: TRBD2; J gene: TRBJ2-1; clone size: many; V gene: TRBV20-1
CDR3 DNA: TGTGCCAGCAGGAGTCCACCAGGAAACTACGAGCAGTACTTC; CDR3 protein: CASRSPPGNYEQYF; D gene: NA; J gene: TRBJ2-7; clone size: NA; V gene: TRBV6-1
CDR3 DNA: TGTGCCAGCACACGGCAGGGAGGCCCAGATACGCAGTATTTT; CDR3 protein: CASTRQGGPDTQYF; D gene: NA; J gene: TRBJ2-3; clone size: NA; V gene: TRBV12-3/TRBV12-4
CDR3 DNA: TGCAGTGCTAGAATGAGGGCAGGGGGTCTCAATCAGCCCCAGCATTTT; CDR3 protein: CSARMRAGGLNQPQHF; D gene: TRBD1; J gene: TRBJ1-5; clone size: NA; V gene: TRBV20-1
CDR3 DNA: TGCGCCAGCAGTCGAAATAGCGGGAGCACAGATACGCAGTATTTT; CDR3 protein: CASSRNSGSTDTQYF; D gene: TRBD2; J gene: TRBJ2-3; clone size: NA; V gene: TRBV5-1
CDR3 DNA: TGCAGCGCGCCGACGGACCTGAAAATATACGAGCAGTACTTC; CDR3 protein: CSAPTDLKIYEQYF; D gene: NA; J gene: TRBJ2-7; clone size: NA; V gene: TRBV29-1
CDR3 DNA: TGTGCCAGCAGTTTAAGAAAGATGAACACTGAAGCTTTCTTT; CDR3 protein: CASSLRKMNTEAFF; D gene: NA; J gene: TRBJ1-1; clone size: few; V gene: TRBV12-3/TRBV12-4
CDR3 DNA: TGTGCCAGCAGCTTCACTAGCGGGAGCCAGACCCAGTACTTC; CDR3 protein: CASSFTSGSQTQYF; D gene: TRBD2; J gene: TRBJ2-5; clone size: few; V gene: TRBV11-3
CDR3 DNA: TGTGCCAGCAGTTACAAGATGGGACAGGTGAACACTGAAGCTTTCTTT; CDR3 protein: CASSYKMGQVNTEAFF; D gene: TRBD1; J gene: TRBJ1-1; clone size: NA; V gene: TRBV6-5
CDR3 DNA: TGCGCCAGTCGCCCCGAATACTATGGCTACACCTTC; CDR3 protein: CASRPEYYGYTF; D gene: NA; J gene: TRBJ1-2; clone size: NA; V gene: TRBV5-1
CDR3 DNA: TGTGCCAGCGCGCGGAGGGGGCAGGGAAACAGAGAGCAGTACTTC; CDR3 protein: CASARRGQGNREQYF; D gene: NA; J gene: TRBJ2-7; clone size: NA; V gene: TRBV12-3/TRBV12-4
CDR3 DNA: TGTGCCACTATTTACCCCTACGAGCAGTACTTC; CDR3 protein: CATIYPYEQYF; D gene: NA; J gene: TRBJ2-7; clone size: few; V gene: TRBV2
CDR3 DNA: TGTGCCAGCACCCCTATGGGCGGGAGAGATACGCAGTATTTT; CDR3 protein: CASTPMGGRDTQYF; D gene: TRBD2; J gene: TRBJ2-3; clone size: few; V gene: TRBV6-1
CDR3 DNA: TGTGCCAGCAGCGTAGGGTTGGTGAACACTGAAGCTTTCTTT; CDR3 protein: CASSVGLVNTEAFF; D gene: NA; J gene: TRBJ1-1; clone size: few; V gene: TRBV9
CDR3 DNA: TGTGCCAGCAGTTACAGGGTAGCGGGGACTTACAATGAGCAGTTCTTC; CDR3 protein: CASSYRVAGTYNEQFF; D gene: TRBD2; J gene: TRBJ2-1; clone size: few; V gene: TRBV6-2/TRBV6-3
CDR3 DNA: TGTGCCAGCAGTGAACTCGGCAGCCTACCTTCACCCCTCCACTTT; CDR3 protein: CASSELGSLPSPLHF; D gene: NA; J gene: TRBJ1-6; clone size: NA; V gene: TRBV2
CDR3 DNA: TGCAGTGCTAGACCCGACAAGGGAAATGAGCAGTTCTTC; CDR3 protein: CSARPDKGNEQFF; D gene: NA; J gene: TRBJ2-1; clone size: few; V gene: TRBV20-1
CDR3 DNA: TGCAGCGTTGAACGGCCAGGGGTGTCTTATGGCTACACCTTC; CDR3 protein: CSVERPGVSYGYTF; D gene: NA; J gene: TRBJ1-2; clone size: few; V gene: TRBV29-1
CDR3 DNA: TGCGCCAGCAGCTTGGACGGCGTTGGAAACACCATATATTTT; CDR3 protein: CASSLDGVGNTIYF; D gene: NA; J gene: TRBJ1-3; clone size: few; V gene: TRBV5-1
CDR3 DNA: TGCGCCAGCAGCCAAGCAAGAGGGGACGACACCGGGGAGCTGTTTTTT; CDR3 protein: CASSQARGDDTGELFF; D gene: NA; J gene: TRBJ2-2; clone size: NA; V gene: TRBV4-3
CDR3 DNA: TGTGCCAGCAGCTTAGAAGCGTCCCCTTCGTTTGGGGATACGCAGTATTTT; CDR3 protein: CASSLEASPSFGDTQYF; D gene: NA; J gene: TRBJ2-3; clone size: NA; V gene: TRBV11-2
CDR3 DNA: TGTGCCATCAGTGGCGAAGGGGGACAGACTAGCAATCAGCCCCAGCATTTT; CDR3 protein: CAISGEGGQTSNQPQHF; D gene: TRBD1; J gene: TRBJ1-5; clone size: few; V gene: TRBV10-3
CDR3 DNA: TGTGCCACCAGCCTTGAGAGGACTGAAGCTTTCTTT; CDR3 protein: CATSLERTEAFF; D gene: NA; J gene: TRBJ1-1; clone size: few; V gene: TRBV15
CDR3 DNA: TGTGCCACCAGCAGAGTGTCCCGGGACGACAATGAGCAGTTCTTC; CDR3 protein: CATSRVSRDDNEQFF; D gene: NA; J gene: TRBJ2-1; clone size: few; V gene: TRBV15
CDR3 DNA: TGCGCCAGCAGCCAAGCTCCCCAGAACTACGAGCAGTACTTC; CDR3 protein: CASSQAPQNYEQYF; D gene: NA; J gene: TRBJ2-7; clone size: NA; V gene: TRBV4-3
CDR3 DNA: TGTGCCAGCAGTGCCTGGACAGGGTTGGGGAATGAGCAGTTCTTC; CDR3 protein: CASSAWTGLGNEQFF; D gene: TRBD1; J gene: TRBJ2-1; clone size: NA; V gene: TRBV27
CDR3 DNA: TGTGCCAGCAGAGGACAGGGAGGGTCTGAAGCTTTCTTT; CDR3 protein: CASRGQGGSEAFF; D gene: TRBD1; J gene: TRBJ1-1; clone size: many; V gene: TRBV12-3/TRBV12-4
CDR3 DNA: TGTGCCAGCAGCCTCCCGGGACAGGGGGCCGAGACCCAGTACTTC; CDR3 protein: CASSLPGQGAETQYF; D gene: TRBD1; J gene: TRBJ2-5; clone size: NA; V gene: TRBV3-1
CDR3 DNA: TGCAGTGCTAGGAGCGGGATGAACACTGAAGCTTTCTTT; CDR3 protein: CSARSGMNTEAFF; D gene: NA; J gene: TRBJ1-1; clone size: few; V gene: TRBV20-1
CDR3 DNA: TGTGCCTGGAGTGTACACGTGGCCAACTATGGCTACACCTTC; CDR3 protein: CAWSVHVANYGYTF; D gene: NA; J gene: TRBJ1-2; clone size: NA; V gene: TRBV30
CDR3 DNA: TGCAGCGTTGGCGGCGGGGGGTCTCAGCCCCAGCATTTT; CDR3 protein: CSVGGGGSQPQHF; D gene: NA; J gene: TRBJ1-5; clone size: NA; V gene: TRBV29-1
CDR3 DNA: TGTGCCAGCAGCCAAAAGGAGCGGGAGGCGCCCTACGAGCAGTACTTC; CDR3 protein: CASSQKEREAPYEQYF; D gene: TRBD2; J gene: TRBJ2-7; clone size: few; V gene: TRBV4-2
CDR3 DNA: TGTGCCAGCATAGGGCGAGCCTACAATGAGCAGTTCTTC; CDR3 protein: CASIGRAYNEQFF; D gene: NA; J gene: TRBJ2-1; clone size: few; V gene: TRBV6-4
CDR3 DNA: TGTGCCAGCAGCGGGGTTGGAGAGACCCAGTACTTC; CDR3 protein: CASSGVGETQYF; D gene: NA; J gene: TRBJ2-5; clone size: few; V gene: TRBV7-8
CDR3 DNA: TGCAGCGTTGGGACAGTCAGTTCCTACGAGCAGTACTTC; CDR3 protein: CSVGTVSSYEQYF; D gene: NA; J gene: TRBJ2-7; clone size: many; V gene: TRBV29-1
CDR3 DNA: TGCGCCAGCAGCCAAGATCTCGGGTTTACAGGGGCCAAAAACATTCAGTACTTC; CDR3 protein: CASSQDLGFTGAKNIQYF; D gene: NA; J gene: TRBJ2-4; clone size: NA; V gene: TRBV4-3
CDR3 DNA: TGCGCCAGCAGCTTGGGAGGATCCGAGACGTGGCAGTACTTC; CDR3 protein: CASSLGGSETWQYF; D gene: NA; J gene: TRBJ2-7; clone size: NA; V gene: TRBV5-1
CDR3 DNA: TGTGCCAGCAGTGGAATGGATTTGACCAAAAACATTCAGTACTTC; CDR3 protein: CASSGMDLTKNIQYF; D gene: NA; J gene: TRBJ2-4; clone size: many; V gene: TRBV2
CDR3 DNA: TGTGCCAGCAGTTACCAGGGGTACTATGGCTACACCTTC; CDR3 protein: CASSYQGYYGYTF; D gene: NA; J gene: TRBJ1-2; clone size: NA; V gene: TRBV6-5
CDR3 DNA: TGTGCCAGCAGCTCCCGTAGCACTGAAGCTTTCTTT; CDR3 protein: CASSSRSTEAFF; D gene: NA; J gene: TRBJ1-1; clone size: many; V gene: TRBV7-8
CDR3 DNA: TGTGCCAGCAGTATACTAGACGACTACAATGAGCAGTTCTTC; CDR3 protein: CASSILDDYNEQFF; D gene: NA; J gene: TRBJ2-1; clone size: few; V gene: TRBV6-1
CDR3 DNA: TGTGCCAGCAGCCGAGGGACGGTCTCTGAAAACACCATATATTTT; CDR3 protein: CASSRGTVSENTIYF; D gene: NA; J gene: TRBJ1-3; clone size: NA; V gene: TRBV3-1